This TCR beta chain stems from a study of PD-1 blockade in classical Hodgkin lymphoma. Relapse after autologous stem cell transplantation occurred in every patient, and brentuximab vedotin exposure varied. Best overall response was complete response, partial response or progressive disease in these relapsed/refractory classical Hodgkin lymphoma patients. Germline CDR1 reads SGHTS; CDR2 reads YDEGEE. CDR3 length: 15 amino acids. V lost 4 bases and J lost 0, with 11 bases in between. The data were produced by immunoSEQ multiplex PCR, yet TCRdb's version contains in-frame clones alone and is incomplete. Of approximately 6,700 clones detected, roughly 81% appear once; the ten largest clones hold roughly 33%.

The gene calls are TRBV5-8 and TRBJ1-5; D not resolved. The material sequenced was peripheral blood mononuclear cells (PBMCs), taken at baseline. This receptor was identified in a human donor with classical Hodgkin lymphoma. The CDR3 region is CASSAAPYSNQPQHF. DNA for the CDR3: TGTGCCAGCAGCGCTGCCCCATATAGCAATCAGCCCCAGCATTTT.